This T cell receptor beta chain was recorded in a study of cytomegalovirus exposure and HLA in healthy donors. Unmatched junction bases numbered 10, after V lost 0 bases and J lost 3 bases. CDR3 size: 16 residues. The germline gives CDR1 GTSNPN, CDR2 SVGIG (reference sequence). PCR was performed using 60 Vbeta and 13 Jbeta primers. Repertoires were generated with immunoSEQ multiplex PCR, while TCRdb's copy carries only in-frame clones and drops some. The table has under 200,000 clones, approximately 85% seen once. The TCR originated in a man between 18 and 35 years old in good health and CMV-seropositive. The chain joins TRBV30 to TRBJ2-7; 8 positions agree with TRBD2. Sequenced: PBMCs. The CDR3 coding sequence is TGTGCCTGGAGTGTAAGAGGGCGGGGGGCTATCTACGAGCAGTACTTC. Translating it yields CAWSVRGRGAIYEQYF.